These T cell receptor beta chains were read from a single sample in a study of T cells in Graves' hyperthyroidism and ophthalmopathy. MiXCR was run by TCRdb on the multiplex PCR reads, yielding one entry per CDR3 protein. The sample carries roughly 240,000 distinct CDR3 sequences, 15% to 20% recorded once. Sequenced material: blood. The receptors originated from a woman aged 18-29 years with Graves' ophthalmopathy. CDR3s include the opening cysteine and the closing phenylalanine or tryptophan. A D gene is named only where the DNA matches it firmly. Not every row has a clone size; where given, it reads once, few, many or a size class.

j_call: TRBJ2-1
v_call: TRBV18
cdr3_length: 16
d_call: -
clone_size: -
cdr3_nt: TGTGCCAGCTCACCCATACAGTTATCGGGGGCCTATGAGCAGTTCTTC
cdr3_aa: CASSPIQLSGAYEQFF

j_call: TRBJ1-5
v_call: TRBV9
cdr3_length: 17
d_call: -
clone_size: many
cdr3_nt: TGTGCCAGCAGCGTAGCTACGGGGGGAAAAAGCAATCAGCCCCAGCATTTT
cdr3_aa: CASSVATGGKSNQPQHF

j_call: TRBJ2-2
v_call: TRBV10-2
cdr3_length: 14
d_call: TRBD2
clone_size: few
cdr3_nt: TGCGCCAGCAGTGCCAGCGGGATCGCCGGGGAGCTGTTTTTT
cdr3_aa: CASSASGIAGELFF

j_call: TRBJ2-3
v_call: TRBV30
cdr3_length: 14
d_call: -
clone_size: many
cdr3_nt: TGTGCCTGGAGTGTGGGAGAGCTGGCAGATACGCAGTATTTT
cdr3_aa: CAWSVGELADTQYF

j_call: TRBJ2-1
v_call: TRBV24-1
cdr3_length: 16
d_call: TRBD2
clone_size: many
cdr3_nt: TGTGCCACCAGTGATTCCCTAGCGGGAGCTTACAATGAGCAGTTCTTC
cdr3_aa: CATSDSLAGAYNEQFF

j_call: TRBJ2-3
v_call: TRBV9
cdr3_length: 20
d_call: TRBD2
clone_size: many
cdr3_nt: TGTGCCAGCAGCGTAGGCTTGAAAGCGGGAGGTAGGATTGATACAGATACGCAGTATTTT
cdr3_aa: CASSVGLKAGGRIDTDTQYF

j_call: TRBJ2-5
v_call: TRBV20-1
cdr3_length: 11
d_call: TRBD1
clone_size: many
cdr3_nt: TGCAGTGCCAAACTCTCCGGGACAGGCAACTTC
cdr3_aa: CSAKLSGTGNF

j_call: TRBJ1-1
v_call: TRBV27
cdr3_length: 15
d_call: -
clone_size: many
cdr3_nt: TGTGCCAGCAGTTTATCGGTAGGGCCTAACACTGAAGCTTTCTTT
cdr3_aa: CASSLSVGPNTEAFF

j_call: TRBJ1-4
v_call: TRBV11-2
cdr3_length: 14
d_call: -
clone_size: many
cdr3_nt: TGTGCCAGCAGCTTAGATCCTGGACAGGAAAAACTGTTTTTT
cdr3_aa: CASSLDPGQEKLFF

j_call: TRBJ2-1
v_call: TRBV7-9
cdr3_length: 19
d_call: TRBD1
clone_size: many
cdr3_nt: TGTGCCAGCAGCTTAGGTAATCGGGACAGGATAAGGGCCTACAATGAGCAGTTCTTC
cdr3_aa: CASSLGNRDRIRAYNEQFF

j_call: TRBJ1-2
v_call: TRBV7-9
cdr3_length: 12
d_call: -
clone_size: many
cdr3_nt: TGTGCCAGCAGCCCGGCGGAGGATGGCTACACCTTC
cdr3_aa: CASSPAEDGYTF

j_call: TRBJ2-3
v_call: TRBV12-5
cdr3_length: 15
d_call: TRBD1
clone_size: many
cdr3_nt: TGTGCTAGTGGCCAGGGACAGGCTAGCACAGATACGCAGTATTTT
cdr3_aa: CASGQGQASTDTQYF

j_call: TRBJ2-3
v_call: TRBV19
cdr3_length: 13
d_call: -
clone_size: -
cdr3_nt: TGTGCCAGTAGTTCCTATTTAGCAGATACGCAGTATTTT
cdr3_aa: CASSSYLADTQYF

j_call: TRBJ2-3
v_call: TRBV18
cdr3_length: 16
d_call: TRBD1
clone_size: many
cdr3_nt: TGTGCCAGCTCACCAGGGACAGGGTATGTCACAGATACGCAGTATTTT
cdr3_aa: CASSPGTGYVTDTQYF

j_call: TRBJ1-2
v_call: TRBV18
cdr3_length: 14
d_call: -
clone_size: -
cdr3_nt: TGTGCCAGCTCACCACAGGGTACAGACTATGGCTACACCTTC
cdr3_aa: CASSPQGTDYGYTF

j_call: TRBJ2-5
v_call: TRBV7-6
cdr3_length: 15
d_call: TRBD1
clone_size: many
cdr3_nt: TGTGCCAGCAGCCCCAAGGGACAGGGCGTAGAGACCCAGTACTTC
cdr3_aa: CASSPKGQGVETQYF

j_call: TRBJ2-5
v_call: TRBV20-1
cdr3_length: 18
d_call: -
clone_size: -
cdr3_nt: TGCAGTGCTAGAGATTTCGGTGGGGGGCTGGCGTGGGGAGAGACCCAGTACTTC
cdr3_aa: CSARDFGGGLAWGETQYF

j_call: TRBJ1-2
v_call: TRBV10-3
cdr3_length: 15
d_call: TRBD1
clone_size: many
cdr3_nt: TGTGCCATCAGTGACATGGACAGGGGAGTATATGGCTACACCTTC
cdr3_aa: CAISDMDRGVYGYTF

j_call: TRBJ1-5
v_call: TRBV19
cdr3_length: 14
d_call: -
clone_size: few
cdr3_nt: TGTGCCAGTAGTGTTCTACATAGCAATCAGCCCCAGCATTTT
cdr3_aa: CASSVLHSNQPQHF

j_call: TRBJ2-7
v_call: TRBV9
cdr3_length: 14
d_call: -
clone_size: many
cdr3_nt: TGTGCCAGCAGCCCAGCGGACTATCCTAACAAGCAGTACTTC
cdr3_aa: CASSPADYPNKQYF

j_call: TRBJ1-2
v_call: TRBV3-1
cdr3_length: 15
d_call: -
clone_size: many
cdr3_nt: TGTGCCAGCAGCCAAGGGTCCCAAGCAAACTATGGCTACACCTTC
cdr3_aa: CASSQGSQANYGYTF

j_call: TRBJ1-6
v_call: TRBV15
cdr3_length: 16
d_call: -
clone_size: many
cdr3_nt: TGTGCCACCAGCAGAGAAAGATCAGAATGGGTTTCACCCCTCCACTTT
cdr3_aa: CATSRERSEWVSPLHF

j_call: TRBJ2-5
v_call: TRBV28
cdr3_length: 17
d_call: -
clone_size: many
cdr3_nt: TGTGCCAGCAGTGATCGGCAACCCATCCGAGAACAAGAGACCCAGTACTTC
cdr3_aa: CASSDRQPIREQETQYF

j_call: TRBJ1-1
v_call: TRBV28
cdr3_length: 14
d_call: TRBD1
clone_size: many
cdr3_nt: TGTGCCAGCAGAAGACAGGGGCGTTTCGCTGAAGCTTTCTTT
cdr3_aa: CASRRQGRFAEAFF

j_call: TRBJ1-6
v_call: TRBV28
cdr3_length: 14
d_call: -
clone_size: many
cdr3_nt: TGTGCCAGCAGTTTTAGGTCAGTTAATTCACCCCTCCACTTT
cdr3_aa: CASSFRSVNSPLHF

j_call: TRBJ1-1
v_call: TRBV18
cdr3_length: 15
d_call: -
clone_size: many
cdr3_nt: TGTGCCAGCTCACCACCCGTGGTACTGAACACTGAAGCTTTCTTT
cdr3_aa: CASSPPVVLNTEAFF

j_call: TRBJ1-3
v_call: TRBV6-1
cdr3_length: 16
d_call: -
clone_size: many
cdr3_nt: TGTGCCAGCAGTGAGAGATTCAGGAGCTCTGGAAACACCATATATTTT
cdr3_aa: CASSERFRSSGNTIYF

j_call: TRBJ2-7
v_call: TRBV19
cdr3_length: 13
d_call: TRBD2
clone_size: few
cdr3_nt: TGTGCCAGTAGCGGACTAGCGGGGGTCGAGCAGTACTTC
cdr3_aa: CASSGLAGVEQYF

j_call: TRBJ1-3
v_call: TRBV29-1
cdr3_length: 13
d_call: -
clone_size: many
cdr3_nt: TGCAGCGTTGACCCCGGTACCGGAAACACCATATATTTT
cdr3_aa: CSVDPGTGNTIYF

j_call: TRBJ1-1
v_call: TRBV12-3/TRBV12-4
cdr3_length: 13
d_call: -
clone_size: many
cdr3_nt: TGTGCCAGCAGTTTTAAAGGCTCCACTGAAGCTTTCTTT
cdr3_aa: CASSFKGSTEAFF

j_call: TRBJ2-1
v_call: TRBV18
cdr3_length: 18
d_call: TRBD2
clone_size: many
cdr3_nt: TGTGCCAGCTCACCCGATTACTCTAGCGGGGGGGCATCCAATGAGCAGTTCTTC
cdr3_aa: CASSPDYSSGGASNEQFF

j_call: TRBJ2-1
v_call: TRBV10-3
cdr3_length: 13
d_call: -
clone_size: -
cdr3_nt: TGTGCCATCACGGGGGACAAGGGGAATGAGCAGTTCTTC
cdr3_aa: CAITGDKGNEQFF

j_call: TRBJ2-1
v_call: TRBV28
cdr3_length: 18
d_call: TRBD2
clone_size: many
cdr3_nt: TGTGCCAGCAGTTTTCCCTTCCTACTAGCGGGAGGTGGCAATGAGCAGTTCTTC
cdr3_aa: CASSFPFLLAGGGNEQFF

j_call: TRBJ2-6
v_call: TRBV18
cdr3_length: 20
d_call: TRBD1
clone_size: few
cdr3_nt: TGTGCCAGCTCACCCTCACTCCGGACAGGGGGCCCCTCTGGGGCCAACGTCCTGACTTTC
cdr3_aa: CASSPSLRTGGPSGANVLTF

j_call: TRBJ2-7
v_call: TRBV20-1
cdr3_length: 15
d_call: TRBD2
clone_size: many
cdr3_nt: TGCAGTGCTAGATCGGTAGCGGGAGGGGAGTACGAGCAGTACTTC
cdr3_aa: CSARSVAGGEYEQYF

j_call: TRBJ2-6
v_call: TRBV27
cdr3_length: 11
d_call: -
clone_size: -
cdr3_nt: TGTGCCAGCTCTGGGGCCAACGTCCTGACTTTC
cdr3_aa: CASSGANVLTF

j_call: TRBJ2-2
v_call: TRBV2
cdr3_length: 17
d_call: -
clone_size: many
cdr3_nt: TGTGCCAGCAGTGATGGAATGGGGGGGGGCCGATCCGGGGAGCTGTTTTTT
cdr3_aa: CASSDGMGGGRSGELFF

j_call: TRBJ2-1
v_call: TRBV10-3
cdr3_length: 14
d_call: -
clone_size: many
cdr3_nt: TGTGCCATCAGTGGGGCAGGGGACGGGAATGAGCAGTTCTTC
cdr3_aa: CAISGAGDGNEQFF

j_call: TRBJ1-5
v_call: TRBV6-1
cdr3_length: 14
d_call: -
clone_size: -
cdr3_nt: TGTGCCAGCAGTTTGGGGATGGGGGTTCAGCCCCAGCATTTT
cdr3_aa: CASSLGMGVQPQHF

j_call: TRBJ1-6
v_call: TRBV4-1
cdr3_length: 15
d_call: TRBD1
clone_size: many
cdr3_nt: TGCGCCAGCAGCCGTACCGGGACAGCGAATTCACCCCTCCACTTT
cdr3_aa: CASSRTGTANSPLHF

j_call: TRBJ1-2
v_call: TRBV10-2
cdr3_length: 15
d_call: -
clone_size: many
cdr3_nt: TGCGCCAGCAGTGAGTCGAGGACGGTTATCTATGGCTACACCTTC
cdr3_aa: CASSESRTVIYGYTF

j_call: TRBJ2-7
v_call: TRBV20-1
cdr3_length: 14
d_call: -
clone_size: many
cdr3_nt: TGCAGTGCTAGGAGGACCCTACTTAGCTACGAGCAGTACTTC
cdr3_aa: CSARRTLLSYEQYF